One and the same sample provided the 8 T cell receptor beta chains below, sequenced in a study of PD-1 blockade in classical Hodgkin lymphoma. All trial patients relapsed after autologous stem cell transplantation. The table came from immunoSEQ multiplex PCR; TCRdb's copy has only in-frame clones and leaves some out. The sample contains 20,000 to 30,000 clones, approximately 84% of which appear only once. Source: peripheral blood mononuclear cells (PBMCs), taken at baseline. These receptors were taken from a human donor with classical Hodgkin lymphoma.

The chain carries TRBV5-1 and TRBJ2-7, with 7 bases fitting TRBD2. CDR3 size: 12 residues. Trimming at V came to 3 bases and at J to 4 bases, leaving 1 base not matched to a gene. The germline V gene encodes CDR1 SGHRS and CDR2 YFSETQ. The CDR3 here is CASSSGGYEQYF. CDR3 coding DNA: TGCGCCAGCAGCTCGGGGGGTTACGAGCAGTACTTC.

The chain uses TRBV15 and TRBJ2-3; unclear D gene. Germline CDR1 reads LNHNV; CDR2 reads YYDKDF (reference sequence). V was trimmed by 0 bases and J by 5 bases, leaving 9 bases between them. CDR3 length equals 14 residues. This CDR3 reads CATSREFRVDTQYF. CDR3 bases: TGTGCCACCAGCAGAGAGTTCCGTGTAGATACGCAGTATTTT. The full variable domain, rest sourced from reference TRBV15 and TRBJ2-3, is DAMVIQNPRYQVTQFGKPVTLSCSQTLNHNVMYWYQQKSSQAPKLLFHYYDKDFNNEADTPDNFQSRRPNTSFCFLDIRSPGLGDTAMYLCATSREFRVDTQYFGPGTRLTVL.

This chain uses TRBV4-3 with TRBJ1-4, with D unclear. Per the germline V gene, CDR1 is LGHNA and CDR2 is YSLEER. The V gene lost 0 bases and the J gene lost 8 bases, with 13 bases spanning the gap. The CDR3 is made up of 15 amino acids. CDR3 residues: CASSQEAGVGEKLFF. CDR3 DNA sequence: TGCGCCAGCAGCCAAGAGGCCGGAGTTGGAGAAAAACTGTTTTTT.

In nucleotides, the CDR3 is TGCGCCAGCAGCTTGGGGACCACAGGGATACATGGCTACACCTTC. Amino acid sequence: CASSLGTTGIHGYTF. J is TRBJ1-2 and V is TRBV5-1; D possibly corresponds to TRBD1 (6 bases). The CDR3 is 15 amino acids. Germline V lookup: CDR1 SGHRS, CDR2 YFSETQ. Trimming removed 0 bases at V and 6 bases at J, with 15 bases between. The whole variable domain, remainder taken from reference TRBV5-1 and TRBJ1-2, is KAGVTQTPRYLIKTRGQQVTLSCSPISGHRSVSWYQQTPGQGLQFLFEYFSETQRNKGNFPGRFSGRQFSNSRSEMNVSTLELGDSALYLCASSLGTTGIHGYTFGSGTRLTVV.

The V call is TRBV2, the J call TRBJ1-2, with D perhaps TRBD1 (6 bases). Germline CDR1 and CDR2: SNHLY and FYNNEI. The CDR3 spans 13 residues. Trimming removed 10 bases from V and 8 bases from J, with 20 bases in between. The CDR3 loop reads CANQQGPGNGYTF. The CDR3, as DNA: TGTGCCAACCAACAGGGACCGGGGAACGGCTACACCTTC.

The chain links TRBV7-2 to TRBJ1-5, with 9 bases matching TRBD1. V was pared by 5 bases and J by 3 bases, with 11 bases of the junction left unmatched. The CDR3 totals 17 residues. Germline V CDR1 and CDR2: SGHTA, FQGNSA. In DNA, the CDR3 is TGTGCCAGCAGCCCAATGATGGGGACAGGGTCCAATCAGCCCCAGCATTTT. It is translated as CASSPMMGTGSNQPQHF.

In this sample, this clone turned up a few times. V is TRBV5-1 and J is TRBJ1-1; D ambiguous. This CDR3 region has 14 residues. The ends were cut back, 3 bases at V and 0 bases at J, with 9 bases in the middle. The germline gives CDR1 SGHRS, CDR2 YFSETQ. The CDR3 sequence is CASSSVDMNTEAFF. The CDR3 coding sequence is TGCGCCAGCAGCTCGGTAGACATGAACACTGAAGCTTTCTTT.

V gene TRBV4-2 combines with J gene TRBJ2-7, with D perhaps matching TRBD1 (6 bases). Trimming pared 0 bases from V and 2 bases from J, leaving 14 bases between. The germline gives CDR1 LGHNA, CDR2 YNFKEQ. CDR3 length equals 16 residues. In nucleotides, the CDR3 is TGTGCCAGCAGCCAAGATTCAGGGGCGCAAACCTACGAGCAGTACTTC. It encodes CASSQDSGAQTYEQYF.